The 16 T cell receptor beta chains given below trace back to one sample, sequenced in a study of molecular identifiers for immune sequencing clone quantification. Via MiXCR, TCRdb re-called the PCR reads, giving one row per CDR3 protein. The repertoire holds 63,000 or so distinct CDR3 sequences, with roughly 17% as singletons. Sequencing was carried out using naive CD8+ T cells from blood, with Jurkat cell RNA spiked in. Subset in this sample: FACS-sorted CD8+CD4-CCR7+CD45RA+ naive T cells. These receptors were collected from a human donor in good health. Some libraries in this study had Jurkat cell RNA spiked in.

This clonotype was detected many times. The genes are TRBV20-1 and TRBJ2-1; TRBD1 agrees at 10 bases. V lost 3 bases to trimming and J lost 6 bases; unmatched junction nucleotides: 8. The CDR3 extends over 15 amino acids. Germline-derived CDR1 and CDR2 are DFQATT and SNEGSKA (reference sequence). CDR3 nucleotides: TGCAGTGCTAGGCCCTTGGACAGGGGGGTCAATGAGCAGTTCTTC. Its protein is CSARPLDRGVNEQFF.

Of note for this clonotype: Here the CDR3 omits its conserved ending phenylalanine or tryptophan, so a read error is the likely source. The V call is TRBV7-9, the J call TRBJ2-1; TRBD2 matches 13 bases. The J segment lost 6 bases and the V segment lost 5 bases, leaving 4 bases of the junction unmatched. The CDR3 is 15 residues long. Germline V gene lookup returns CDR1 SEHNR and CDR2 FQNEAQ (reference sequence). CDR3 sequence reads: CASSPRTSGSNEQFL. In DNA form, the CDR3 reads TGTGCCAGCAGCCCCCGGACTAGCGGGAGCAATGAGCAGTTCCTC.

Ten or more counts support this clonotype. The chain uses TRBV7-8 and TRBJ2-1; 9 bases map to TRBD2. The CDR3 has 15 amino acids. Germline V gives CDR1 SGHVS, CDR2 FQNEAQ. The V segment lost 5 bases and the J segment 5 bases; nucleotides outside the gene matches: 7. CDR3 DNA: TGTGCCAGCAGCCAGCCGGGACTAGCCCACAATGAGCAGTTCTTC. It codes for CASSQPGLAHNEQFF.

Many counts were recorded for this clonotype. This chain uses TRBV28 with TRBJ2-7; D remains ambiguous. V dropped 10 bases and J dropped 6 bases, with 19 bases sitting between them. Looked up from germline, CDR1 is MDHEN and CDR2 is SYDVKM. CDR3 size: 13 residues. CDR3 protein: CAISVTPAAEQYF. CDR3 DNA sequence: TGTGCCATCTCTGTGACTCCGGCCGCCGAGCAGTACTTC.

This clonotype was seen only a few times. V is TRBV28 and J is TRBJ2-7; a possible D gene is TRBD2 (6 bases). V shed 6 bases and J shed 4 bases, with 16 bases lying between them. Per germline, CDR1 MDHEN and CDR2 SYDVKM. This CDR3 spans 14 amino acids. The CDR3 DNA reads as TGTGCCAGCAGCCCCTCCGGGACTGTATACGAGCAGTACTTC. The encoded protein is CASSPSGTVYEQYF. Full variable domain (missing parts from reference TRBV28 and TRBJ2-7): DVKVTQSSRYLVKRTGEKVFLECVQDMDHENMFWYRQDPGLGLRLIYFSYDVKMKEKGDIPEGYSVSREKKERFSLILESASTNQTSMYLCASSPSGTVYEQYFGPGTRLTVT.

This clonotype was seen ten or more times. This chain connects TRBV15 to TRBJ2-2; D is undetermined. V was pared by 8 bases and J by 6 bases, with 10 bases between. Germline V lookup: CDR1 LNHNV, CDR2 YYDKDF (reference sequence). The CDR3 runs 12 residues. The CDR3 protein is CATSGEPGELFF. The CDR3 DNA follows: TGTGCCACCTCTGGGGAACCCGGGGAGCTGTTTTTT.

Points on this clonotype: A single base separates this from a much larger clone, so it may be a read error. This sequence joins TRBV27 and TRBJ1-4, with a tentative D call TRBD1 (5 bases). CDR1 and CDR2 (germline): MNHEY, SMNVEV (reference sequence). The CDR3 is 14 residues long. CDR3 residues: CASRPIRLGEKLLF. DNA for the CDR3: TGTGCCAGCAGACCCATAAGGCTAGGGGAAAAACTGCTTTTT.

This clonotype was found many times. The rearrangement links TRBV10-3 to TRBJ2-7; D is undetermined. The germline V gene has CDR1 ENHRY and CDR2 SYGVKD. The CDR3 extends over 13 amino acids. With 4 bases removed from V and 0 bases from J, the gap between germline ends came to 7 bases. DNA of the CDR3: TGTGCCATCAGTGGAGTTACCTCCTACGAGCAGTACTTC. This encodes CAISGVTSYEQYF.

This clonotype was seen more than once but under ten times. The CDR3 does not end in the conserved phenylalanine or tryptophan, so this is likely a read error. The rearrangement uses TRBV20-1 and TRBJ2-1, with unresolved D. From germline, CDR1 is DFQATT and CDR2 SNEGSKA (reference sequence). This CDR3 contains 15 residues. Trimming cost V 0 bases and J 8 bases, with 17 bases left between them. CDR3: CSARESARTVHEQFS. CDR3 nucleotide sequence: TGCAGTGCTAGAGAATCGGCACGAACGGTCCATGAGCAGTTCTCC.

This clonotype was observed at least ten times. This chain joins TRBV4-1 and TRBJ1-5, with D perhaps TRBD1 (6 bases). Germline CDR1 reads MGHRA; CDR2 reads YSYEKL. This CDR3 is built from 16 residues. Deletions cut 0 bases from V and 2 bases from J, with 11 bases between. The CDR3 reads CASSQERGLGNQPQHF. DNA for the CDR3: TGCGCCAGCAGCCAAGAGAGGGGGTTGGGCAATCAGCCCCAGCATTTT.

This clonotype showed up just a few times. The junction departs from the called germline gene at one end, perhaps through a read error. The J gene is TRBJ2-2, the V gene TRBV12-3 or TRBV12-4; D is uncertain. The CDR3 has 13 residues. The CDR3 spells CVSSQLSTGELFF. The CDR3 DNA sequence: TGTGTCAGCAGCCAACTTAGCACCGGGGAGCTGTTTTTT.

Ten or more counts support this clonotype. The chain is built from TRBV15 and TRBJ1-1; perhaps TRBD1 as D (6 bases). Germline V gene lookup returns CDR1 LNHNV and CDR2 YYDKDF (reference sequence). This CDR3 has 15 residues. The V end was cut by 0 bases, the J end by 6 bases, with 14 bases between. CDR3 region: CATSRDLSGVAEAFF. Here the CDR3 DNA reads TGTGCCACCAGCAGAGATCTTTCAGGGGTGGCTGAAGCTTTCTTT.

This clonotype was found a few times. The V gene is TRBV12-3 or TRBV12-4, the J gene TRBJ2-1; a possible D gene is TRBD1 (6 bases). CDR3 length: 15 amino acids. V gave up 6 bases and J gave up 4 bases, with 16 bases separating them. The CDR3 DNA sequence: TGTGCCAGCAGACAGGGCCCAGGAAGTTACAATGAGCAGTTCTTC. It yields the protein CASRQGPGSYNEQFF.

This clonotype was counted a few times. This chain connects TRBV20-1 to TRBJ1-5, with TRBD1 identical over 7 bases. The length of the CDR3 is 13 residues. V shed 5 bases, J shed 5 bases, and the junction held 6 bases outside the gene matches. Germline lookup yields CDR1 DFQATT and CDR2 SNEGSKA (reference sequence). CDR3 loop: CSAGAGTDQPQHF. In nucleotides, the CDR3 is TGCAGTGCTGGGGCCGGGACAGATCAGCCCCAGCATTTT.

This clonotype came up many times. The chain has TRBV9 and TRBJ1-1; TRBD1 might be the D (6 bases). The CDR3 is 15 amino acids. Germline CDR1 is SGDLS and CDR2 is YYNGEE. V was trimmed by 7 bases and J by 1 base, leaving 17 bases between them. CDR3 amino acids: CASDEMGAPNTEAFF. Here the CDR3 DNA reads TGTGCCAGCGACGAAATGGGGGCCCCGAACACTGAAGCTTTCTTT.

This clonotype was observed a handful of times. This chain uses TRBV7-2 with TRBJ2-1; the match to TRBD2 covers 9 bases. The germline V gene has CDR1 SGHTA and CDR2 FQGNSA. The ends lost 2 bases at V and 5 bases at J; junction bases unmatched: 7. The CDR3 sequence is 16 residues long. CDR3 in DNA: TGTGCCAGCAGCTTAACCTTAGCGGGAGCCCACAATGAGCAGTTCTTC. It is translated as CASSLTLAGAHNEQFF.